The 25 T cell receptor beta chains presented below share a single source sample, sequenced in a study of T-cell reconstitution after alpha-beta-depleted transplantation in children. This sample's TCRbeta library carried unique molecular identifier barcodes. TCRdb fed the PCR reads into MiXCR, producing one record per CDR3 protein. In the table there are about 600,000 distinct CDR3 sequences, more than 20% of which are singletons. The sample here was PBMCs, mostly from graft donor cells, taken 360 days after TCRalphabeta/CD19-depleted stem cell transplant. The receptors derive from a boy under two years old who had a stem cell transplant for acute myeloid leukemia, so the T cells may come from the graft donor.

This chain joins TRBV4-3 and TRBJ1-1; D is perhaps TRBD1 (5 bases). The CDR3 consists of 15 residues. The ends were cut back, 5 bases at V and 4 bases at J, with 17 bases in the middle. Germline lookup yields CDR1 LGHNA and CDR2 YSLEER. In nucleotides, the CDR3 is TGCGCCAGCAGCGTTTACCGGGACCTGATCACTGAAGCTTTCTTT. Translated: CASSVYRDLITEAFF.

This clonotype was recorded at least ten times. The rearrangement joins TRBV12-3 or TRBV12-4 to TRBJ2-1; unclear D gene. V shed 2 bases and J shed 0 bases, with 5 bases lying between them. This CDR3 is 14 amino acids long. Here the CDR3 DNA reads TGTGCCAGCAGTTTATTGGACTCCTACAATGAGCAGTTCTTC. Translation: CASSLLDSYNEQFF.

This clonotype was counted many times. CDR3 in DNA: TGCAGTGCTAGAGATTCGAGAAGGGGACTCACCTACGAGCAGTACTTC. Translating gives CSARDSRRGLTYEQYF. J is TRBJ2-7 and V is TRBV20-1; tentative D call: TRBD2 (6 bases). CDR1 is DFQATT and CDR2 is SNEGSKA in the germline V gene (reference sequence). Trimming removed 0 bases from V and 2 bases from J, with 17 bases in between. The CDR3 covers 16 residues.

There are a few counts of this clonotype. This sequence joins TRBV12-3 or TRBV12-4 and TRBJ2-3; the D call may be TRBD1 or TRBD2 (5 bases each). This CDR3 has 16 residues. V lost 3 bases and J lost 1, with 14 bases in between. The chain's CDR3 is CASSLGRIRRTDTQYF. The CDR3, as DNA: TGTGCCAGCAGTTTGGGACGTATCCGACGCACAGATACGCAGTATTTT.

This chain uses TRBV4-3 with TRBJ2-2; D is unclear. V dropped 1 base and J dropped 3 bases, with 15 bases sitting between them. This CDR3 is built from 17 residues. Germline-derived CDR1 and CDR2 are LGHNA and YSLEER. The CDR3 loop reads CASSQVLVLEYTGELFF. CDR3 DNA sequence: TGCGCCAGCAGCCAAGTTCTCGTCCTGGAGTACACCGGGGAGCTGTTTTTT.

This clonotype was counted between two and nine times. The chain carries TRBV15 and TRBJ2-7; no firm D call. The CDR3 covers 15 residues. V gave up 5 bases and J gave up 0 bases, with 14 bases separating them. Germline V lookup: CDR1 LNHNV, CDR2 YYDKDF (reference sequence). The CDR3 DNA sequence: TGTGCCACCAGCGAGAGCGCCCATAGCTCCTACGAGCAGTACGTC. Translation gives CATSESAHSSYEQYV.

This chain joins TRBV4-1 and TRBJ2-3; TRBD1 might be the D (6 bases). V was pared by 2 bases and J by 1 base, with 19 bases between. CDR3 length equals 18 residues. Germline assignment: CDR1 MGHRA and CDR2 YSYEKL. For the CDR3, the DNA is TGCGCCAGCAGCCAAAAAGGATTAAGTGCAGGGGGCACAGATACGCAGTATTTT. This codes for CASSQKGLSAGGTDTQYF.

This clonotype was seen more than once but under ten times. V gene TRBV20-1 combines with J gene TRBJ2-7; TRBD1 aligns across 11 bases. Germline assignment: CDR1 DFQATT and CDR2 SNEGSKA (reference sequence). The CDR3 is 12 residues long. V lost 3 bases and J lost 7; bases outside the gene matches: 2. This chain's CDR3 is CSASGQGAEQYF. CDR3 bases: TGCAGTGCTAGTGGACAGGGGGCAGAGCAGTACTTC.

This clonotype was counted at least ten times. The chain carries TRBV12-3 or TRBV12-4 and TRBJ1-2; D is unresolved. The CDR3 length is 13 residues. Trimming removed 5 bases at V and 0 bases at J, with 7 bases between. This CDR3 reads CASSAHPNYGYTF. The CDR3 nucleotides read TGTGCCAGCAGTGCGCACCCTAACTATGGCTACACCTTC.

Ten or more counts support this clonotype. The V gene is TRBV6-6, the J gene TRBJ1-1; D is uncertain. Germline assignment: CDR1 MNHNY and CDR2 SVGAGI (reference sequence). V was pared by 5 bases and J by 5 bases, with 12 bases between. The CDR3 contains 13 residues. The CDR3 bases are TGTGCCAGCAGTAGAGAGGAGCCTACTGAAGCTTTCTTT. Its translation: CASSREEPTEAFF.

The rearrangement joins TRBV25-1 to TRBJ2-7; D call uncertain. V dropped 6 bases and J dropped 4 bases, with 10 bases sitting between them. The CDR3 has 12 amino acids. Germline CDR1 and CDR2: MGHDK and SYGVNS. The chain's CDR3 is CASRGSTYEQYF. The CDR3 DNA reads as TGTGCCAGCAGGGGCAGCACGTACGAGCAGTACTTC.

The DNA of the CDR3 is TGTGCCAGCAGCTTAGCGGGACTAGCTACAGATACGCAGTATTTT. Its protein is CASSLAGLATDTQYF. The chain is built from TRBV7-2 and TRBJ2-3, with 9 nucleotides matching TRBD2. The J segment lost 3 bases and the V segment lost 0 bases, leaving 1 base of the junction unmatched. CDR1 SGHTA and CDR2 FQGNSA come from the germline V gene. The CDR3 loop spans 15 amino acids.

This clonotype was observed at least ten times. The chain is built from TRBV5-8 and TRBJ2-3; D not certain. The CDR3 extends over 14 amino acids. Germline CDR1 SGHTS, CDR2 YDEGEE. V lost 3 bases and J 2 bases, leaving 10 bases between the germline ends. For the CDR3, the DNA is TGTGCCAGCAGCTATAGGATGGTCACAGATACGCAGTATTTT. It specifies CASSYRMVTDTQYF.

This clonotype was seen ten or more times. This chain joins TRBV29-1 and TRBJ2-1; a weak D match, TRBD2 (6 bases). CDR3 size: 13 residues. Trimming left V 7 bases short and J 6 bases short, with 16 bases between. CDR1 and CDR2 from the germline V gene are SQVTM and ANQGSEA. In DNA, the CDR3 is TGCAGCGGGAAGCCCTTGGGGGGCAATGAGCAGTTCTTC. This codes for CSGKPLGGNEQFF.

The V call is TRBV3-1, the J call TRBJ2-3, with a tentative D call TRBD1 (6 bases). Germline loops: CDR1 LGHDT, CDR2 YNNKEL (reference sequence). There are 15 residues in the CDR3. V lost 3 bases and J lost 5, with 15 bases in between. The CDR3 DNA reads TGTGCCAGCAGCCATGGGGGCGCTCGTGGAGATACGCAGTATTTT. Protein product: CASSHGGARGDTQYF.

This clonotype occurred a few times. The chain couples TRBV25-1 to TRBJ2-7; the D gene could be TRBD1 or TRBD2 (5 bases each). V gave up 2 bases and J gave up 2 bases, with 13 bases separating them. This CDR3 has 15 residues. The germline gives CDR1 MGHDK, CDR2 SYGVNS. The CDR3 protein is CASSEGSGPPYEQYF. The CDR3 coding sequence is TGTGCCAGCAGTGAAGGGTCGGGGCCACCCTACGAGCAGTACTTC.

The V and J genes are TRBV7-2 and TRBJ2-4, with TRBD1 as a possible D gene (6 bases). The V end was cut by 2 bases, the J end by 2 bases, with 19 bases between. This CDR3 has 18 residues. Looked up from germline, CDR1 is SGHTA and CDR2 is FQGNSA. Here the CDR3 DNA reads TGTGCCAGCAGCTTACGCCCGACCTCACAGGGTTCCAAAAACATTCAGTACTTC. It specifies CASSLRPTSQGSKNIQYF.

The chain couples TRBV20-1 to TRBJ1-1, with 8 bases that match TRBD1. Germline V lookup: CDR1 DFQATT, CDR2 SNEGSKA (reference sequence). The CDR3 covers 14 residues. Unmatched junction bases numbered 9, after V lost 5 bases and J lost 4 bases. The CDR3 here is CSALFSTGGTEAFF. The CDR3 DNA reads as TGCAGTGCTCTATTTTCTACAGGGGGCACTGAAGCTTTCTTT.

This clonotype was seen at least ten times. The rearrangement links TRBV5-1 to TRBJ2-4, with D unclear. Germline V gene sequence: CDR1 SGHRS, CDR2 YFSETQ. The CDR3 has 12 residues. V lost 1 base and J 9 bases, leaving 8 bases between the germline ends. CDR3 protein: CASSLQSGIQYF. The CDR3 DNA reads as TGCGCCAGCAGCTTGCAATCGGGCATTCAGTACTTC.

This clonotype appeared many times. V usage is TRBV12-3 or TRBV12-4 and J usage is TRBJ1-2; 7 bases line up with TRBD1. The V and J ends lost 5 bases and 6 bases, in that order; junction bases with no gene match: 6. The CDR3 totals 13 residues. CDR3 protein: CASSPLGTDGYTF. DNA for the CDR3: TGTGCCAGCAGTCCACTGGGGACAGATGGCTACACCTTC.

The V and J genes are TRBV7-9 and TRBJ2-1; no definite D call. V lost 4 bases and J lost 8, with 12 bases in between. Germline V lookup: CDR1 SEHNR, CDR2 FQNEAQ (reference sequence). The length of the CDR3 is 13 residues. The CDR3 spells CASSSRARHEQFF. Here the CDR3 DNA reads TGTGCCAGCAGCTCAAGAGCGAGACATGAGCAGTTCTTC.

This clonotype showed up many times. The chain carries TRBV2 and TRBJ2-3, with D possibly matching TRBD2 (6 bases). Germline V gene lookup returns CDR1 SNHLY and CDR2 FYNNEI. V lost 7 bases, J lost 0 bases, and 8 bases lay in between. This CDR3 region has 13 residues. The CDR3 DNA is TGTGCCAGCATCAGCGGGAGCACAGATACGCAGTATTTT. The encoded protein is CASISGSTDTQYF.

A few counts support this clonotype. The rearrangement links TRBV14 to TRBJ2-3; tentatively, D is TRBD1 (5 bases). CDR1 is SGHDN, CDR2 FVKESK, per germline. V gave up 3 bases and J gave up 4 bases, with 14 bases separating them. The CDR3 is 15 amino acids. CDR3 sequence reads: CASSQTTGLADTQYF. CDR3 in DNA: TGTGCCAGCAGCCAGACAACAGGTCTCGCAGATACGCAGTATTTT.

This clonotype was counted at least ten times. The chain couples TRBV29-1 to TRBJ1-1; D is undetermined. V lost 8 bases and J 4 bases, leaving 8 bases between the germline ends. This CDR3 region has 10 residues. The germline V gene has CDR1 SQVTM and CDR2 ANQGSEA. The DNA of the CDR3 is TGCAGCCCACTGGGCACTGAAGCTTTCTTT. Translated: CSPLGTEAFF.

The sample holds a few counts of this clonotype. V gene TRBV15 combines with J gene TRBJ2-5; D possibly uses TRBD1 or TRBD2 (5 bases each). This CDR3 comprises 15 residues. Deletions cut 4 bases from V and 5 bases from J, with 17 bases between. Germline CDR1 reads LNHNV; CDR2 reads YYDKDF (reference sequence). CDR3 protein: CATSIVPGRMETQYF. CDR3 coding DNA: TGTGCCACCAGCATCGTTCCGGGACGCATGGAGACCCAGTACTTC.